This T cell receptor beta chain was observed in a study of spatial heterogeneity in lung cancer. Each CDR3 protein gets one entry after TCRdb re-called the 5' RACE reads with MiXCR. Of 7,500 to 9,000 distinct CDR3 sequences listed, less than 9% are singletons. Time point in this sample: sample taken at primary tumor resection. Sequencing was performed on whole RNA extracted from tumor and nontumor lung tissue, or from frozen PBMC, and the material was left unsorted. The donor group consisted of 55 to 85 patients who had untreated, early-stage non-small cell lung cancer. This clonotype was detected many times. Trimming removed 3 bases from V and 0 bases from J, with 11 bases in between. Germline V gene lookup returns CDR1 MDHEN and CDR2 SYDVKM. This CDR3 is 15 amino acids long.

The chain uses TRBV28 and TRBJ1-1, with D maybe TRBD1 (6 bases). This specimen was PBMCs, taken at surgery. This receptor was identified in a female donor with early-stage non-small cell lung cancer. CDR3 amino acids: CASSLVRGLNTEAFF. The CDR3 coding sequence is TGTGCCAGCAGTTTGGTCAGGGGACTGAACACTGAAGCTTTCTTT.